What follows is one T cell receptor (beta chain) and its context. Its target is unknown. The entry originates in a study of CXCR3-negative and CXCR3-positive naive CD8 T cells. Study-level information: Around 140 million TRB reads were obtained overall (about 1.5 +/- 0.3 million per library).

Study-level points and caveats: TRB CDR3 properties served as the basis for inferring TCR strength, and surface CD5 was comparable between naive subsets.

Germline-derived CDR1 and CDR2 are DFQATT and SNEGSKA (reference sequence). This CDR3 is built from 16 residues. UMI-labeled 5' RACE yielded the TRB cDNA libraries. One entry per CDR3 protein, without DNA, is what TCRdb gives after re-calling the 5' RACE reads. Found here are around 26,000 distinct CDR3 sequences; the top ten clones hold approximately 2.6%. Naive CD8+ T cells showed a CD45RO-CCR7+CD27+CD95- phenotype. This TCR was recovered from a human donor in good health. Some clones in this sample may be carry-over from other donors' samples. V is TRBV20-1 and J is TRBJ1-4. Sequencing used naive CXCR3- CD8+ T cells from blood. Subset described: CD45RO-CCR7+CD27+CD95- naive CD8+ T cells lacking CXCR3 (TNR3-). The CDR3 reads CSARDLIGGRPEKLFF.